This T cell receptor (beta chain) emerged from a study of T cells in Graves' hyperthyroidism and ophthalmopathy. Regarding the study as a whole: In validation, the model predicted ophthalmopathy. These predictions came a median about 6.5 months before onset.

It was RNA transcripts that yielded the amplified TCR beta CDR3 regions. TCR CDR3 regions were first amplified by RT-PCR with HTBI primers. MiXCR, run by TCRdb on the multiplex PCR reads, gives a single entry per CDR3 protein. This table holds about 200,000 distinct CDR3 sequences, more than 15% found once. The CDR3 is 14 amino acids. The germline gives CDR1 DFQATT, CDR2 SNEGSKA (reference sequence). Trimming took 4 bases from V and 3 from J; bases not matched to a gene: 8. Many counts were recorded for this clonotype. The antigen remains undetermined. Stable hyperthyroidism: no ophthalmopathy progression over 18 months of follow-up. Hyperthyroidism, newly diagnosed and lasting under 2 months, affected patients aged 18 to 65. Orbital computed tomography, thyroid ultrasound, serum thyroxine and TRAb, and clinical symptoms together informed the diagnoses.

This chain links TRBV20-1 with TRBJ2-7; 8 bases agree with TRBD2. This clonotype was obtained from a man aged 45-65 years with Graves' hyperthyroidism. The sample consisted of blood. The CDR3 DNA is TGCAGTGCTACAATAGCGGGGATGGTCTACGAGCAGTACTTC. This encodes CSATIAGMVYEQYF.